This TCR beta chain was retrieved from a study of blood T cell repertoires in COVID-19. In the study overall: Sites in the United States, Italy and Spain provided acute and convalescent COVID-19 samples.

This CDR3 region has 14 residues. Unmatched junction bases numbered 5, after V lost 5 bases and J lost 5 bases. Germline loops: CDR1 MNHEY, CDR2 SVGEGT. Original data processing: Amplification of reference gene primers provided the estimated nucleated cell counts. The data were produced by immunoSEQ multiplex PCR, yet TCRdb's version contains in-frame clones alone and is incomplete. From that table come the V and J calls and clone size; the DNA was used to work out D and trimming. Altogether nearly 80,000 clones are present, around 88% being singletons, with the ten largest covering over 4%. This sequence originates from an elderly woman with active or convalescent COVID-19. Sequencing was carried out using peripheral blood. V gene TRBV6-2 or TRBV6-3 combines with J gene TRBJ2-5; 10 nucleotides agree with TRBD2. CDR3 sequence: CASSRTGLAETQYF. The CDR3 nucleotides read TGTGCCAGCAGTCGTACGGGACTAGCGGAGACCCAGTACTTC.